One sample yielded the 29 T cell receptor beta chains listed below, sequenced in a study of OX40 agonist ivuxolimab in advanced cancers. Assay: immunoSEQ multiplex PCR; the TCRdb copy retains only in-frame clones and omits some. The table includes about 22,000 clones, roughly 88% detected once. The material sequenced was CD4+ or CD8+ T cells sorted from blood, taken in a trial of the OX40 agonist ivuxolimab. These receptors came from an adult with an advanced solid tumor such as melanoma, head and neck, liver or kidney cancer.

The V call is TRBV11-2, the J call TRBJ2-7; D remains ambiguous. The CDR3 runs to 15 residues. The V gene lost 0 bases and the J gene lost 3 bases, with 12 bases spanning the gap. Looked up from germline, CDR1 is SGHAT and CDR2 is FQNNGV. The CDR3 spells CASSLDLGRSYEQYF. For the CDR3, the DNA is TGTGCCAGCAGCTTAGATCTGGGCAGGAGCTACGAGCAGTACTTC.

The J gene is TRBJ2-7, the V gene TRBV6-5; D is perhaps TRBD2 (6 bases). Trimming removed 6 bases from V and 4 bases from J, with 10 bases in between. Germline CDR1 is MNHEY and CDR2 is SVGAGI. CDR3 size: 12 residues. This CDR3 reads CASRTGVYEQYF. In DNA, the CDR3 is TGTGCCAGCAGGACGGGAGTGTACGAGCAGTACTTC.

The J gene is TRBJ2-7, the V gene TRBV6-6; D is perhaps TRBD1 (6 bases). V lost 6 bases to trimming and J lost 3 bases, with 9 bases between them. Germline CDR1 is MNHNY and CDR2 is SVGAGI (reference sequence). The CDR3 loop spans 12 amino acids. The CDR3 loop is CASSGQSYEQYF. In nucleotides, the CDR3 is TGTGCCAGCAGCGGACAGAGCTACGAGCAGTACTTC.

The rearrangement links TRBV7-8 to TRBJ1-3; no clear D gene. V shed 1 base and J shed 3 bases, with 10 bases lying between them. The CDR3 sequence is 15 residues long. Germline V gene data show CDR1 as SGHVS and CDR2 as FQNEAQ. CDR3 coding DNA: TGTGCCAGCAGCTTAGAACCCAGTGTTGGAAACACCATATATTTT. Translating it yields CASSLEPSVGNTIYF. Looking up the rest from reference TRBV7-8 and TRBJ1-3 gives the full variable domain: GAGVSQSPRYKVAKRGQDVALRCDPISGHVSLFWYQQALGQGPEFLTYFQNEAQLDKSGLPSDRFFAERPEGSVSTLKIQRTQQEDSAVYLCASSLEPSVGNTIYFGEGSWLTVV.

V is TRBV14 and J is TRBJ2-1; the match to TRBD2 covers 9 bases. The germline CDR1 and CDR2 sequences are SGHDN and FVKESK. This CDR3 spans 17 amino acids. V dropped 4 bases and J dropped 5; count of bases not matched to a gene: 12. In nucleotides, the CDR3 is TGTGCCAGCAGCCTCCTAGCGGGGAAAGTCGCGAACAATGAGCAGTTCTTC. Residues: CASSLLAGKVANNEQFF.

The chain joins TRBV6-6 to TRBJ2-7; D is unclear. The CDR3 runs to 14 residues. Germline values: CDR1 MNHNY, CDR2 SVGAGI (reference sequence). V was clipped by 5 bases and J by 7 bases, with 18 bases between them. The chain's CDR3 is CASSDRNDPPEQYF. CDR3 sequence (DNA): TGTGCCAGCAGTGACCGTAATGACCCTCCGGAGCAGTACTTC.

This chain connects TRBV7-8 to TRBJ2-1, with D possibly TRBD2 on 6 matching bases. This CDR3 comprises 16 residues. The V and J ends lost 1 base and 2 bases respectively, with 12 bases between them. The germline gives CDR1 SGHVS, CDR2 FQNEAQ. CDR3 in amino acids: CASSLVSGVPYNEQFF. The DNA for the CDR3 is TGTGCCAGCAGCTTAGTTTCGGGGGTTCCCTACAATGAGCAGTTCTTC. Full variable domain (rest looked up from reference TRBV7-8 and TRBJ2-1): GAGVSQSPRYKVAKRGQDVALRCDPISGHVSLFWYQQALGQGPEFLTYFQNEAQLDKSGLPSDRFFAERPEGSVSTLKIQRTQQEDSAVYLCASSLVSGVPYNEQFFGPGTRLTVL.

This clone was counted between two and nine times. The chain is built from TRBV27 and TRBJ2-2; no firm D call. V shed 5 bases and J shed 4 bases, with 5 bases lying between them. This CDR3 region has 12 residues. Germline loops: CDR1 MNHEY, CDR2 SMNVEV (reference sequence). The CDR3 sequence: CASSQVTGELFF. The CDR3 DNA reads as TGTGCCAGCAGTCAAGTCACCGGGGAGCTGTTTTTT.

In its sample, this clone was seen once. This CDR3 reads CASSLGQTYEQYF. The CDR3 DNA follows: TGTGCCAGCAGTCTGGGGCAAACCTACGAGCAGTACTTC. V usage is TRBV6-5 and J usage is TRBJ2-5; D is perhaps TRBD1 (5 bases). The J call may not be correct, given that the DNA end is closer to TRBJ2-7. The CDR3 loop spans 13 amino acids. Germline CDR1 and CDR2: MNHEY and SVGAGI.

This chain connects TRBV15 to TRBJ2-1, with TRBD1 matching 10 bases. CDR1 is LNHNV and CDR2 is YYDKDF in the germline V gene (reference sequence). This CDR3 comprises 17 residues. Trimming removed 5 bases from V and 6 bases from J; junction bases left unmatched: 13. CDR3 nucleotides: TGTGCCACCAGCCGAGCACCCGGGACAGGGGCTGGCAATGAGCAGTTCTTC. This codes for CATSRAPGTGAGNEQFF.

This chain links TRBV21-1 with TRBJ2-5. TRBV21-1 is an annotated pseudogene. CDR3 length equals 17 residues. CDR3 in amino acids: CASNSQAGTLGQETQYF. CDR3 nucleotides: TGTGCCAGCAACAGCCAGGCCGGGACCCTCGGCCAAGAGACCCAGTACTTC.

This sequence joins TRBV11-2 and TRBJ1-1; D unresolved. V shed 5 bases and J shed 4 bases, with 5 bases lying between them. Germline V gene data show CDR1 as SGHAT and CDR2 as FQNNGV. CDR3 length: 11 amino acids. This CDR3 reads CASSSPTEAFF. The CDR3, as DNA: TGTGCCAGCAGCAGTCCCACTGAAGCTTTCTTT.

This chain links TRBV30 with TRBJ2-7, with D possibly called TRBD1 or TRBD2 (5 bases each). The V gene lost 5 bases and the J gene lost 7 bases, with 15 bases spanning the gap. The CDR3 contains 12 residues. Germline lookup yields CDR1 GTSNPN and CDR2 SVGIG (reference sequence). The CDR3 nucleotides read TGTGCCTGGGGGGACCCCTCGCGGGAGCAGTACTTC. Translation: CAWGDPSREQYF.

V gene TRBV5-8 combines with J gene TRBJ2-1, with a possible D match to TRBD1 (5 bases). CDR3 length: 15 amino acids. From germline, CDR1 is SGHTS and CDR2 YDEGEE. V lost 4 bases and J 0 bases, leaving 11 bases between the germline ends. The CDR3 sequence is CASSLSDNSYNEQFF. CDR3 sequence (DNA): TGTGCCAGCAGCCTGTCGGACAACTCCTACAATGAGCAGTTCTTC.

This chain connects TRBV2 to TRBJ2-5; 9 bases align to TRBD2. The J segment lost 4 bases and the V segment lost 5 bases, leaving 8 bases of the junction unmatched. Looked up from germline, CDR1 is SNHLY and CDR2 is FYNNEI. The CDR3 has 15 residues. DNA for the CDR3: TGTGCCAGCAGTAACCCTTATAGCGGGAGAGAGACCCAGTACTTC. Translated: CASSNPYSGRETQYF.

This clone was picked up one time. The chain couples TRBV5-4 to TRBJ2-3, with D maybe TRBD2 (6 bases). CDR1 is SGHNT and CDR2 is YYREEE in the germline V gene (reference sequence). V lost 4 bases to trimming and J lost 1 base, with 16 bases between them. The CDR3 is made up of 16 amino acids. The CDR3 DNA sequence: TGTGCCAGCAGCCTTCGGCGGGACCGGGGCACAGATACGCAGTATTTT. This sequence encodes CASSLRRDRGTDTQYF.

The chain links TRBV7-6 to TRBJ2-5; D gene unclear. This CDR3 contains 11 residues. The V gene's germline CDR1 is SGHVS and CDR2 FNYEAQ. The germline V and J ends were trimmed by 3 bases and 5 bases, with 4 bases remaining between them. For the CDR3, the DNA is TGTGCCAGCAGCTTTGGGGAGACCCAGTACTTC. This sequence encodes CASSFGETQYF.

By share, this clone ranks as medium-sized. Other DNA sequences of this sample code for an identical CDR3. This sequence joins TRBV5-1 and TRBJ1-5; unclear D gene. The CDR3 length is 13 residues. Germline-derived CDR1 and CDR2 are SGHRS and YFSETQ. Trimming removed 0 bases from V and 7 bases from J, with 8 bases in between. CDR3 bases: TGCGCCAGCAGCTTGGATTTGTTCCAGCCCCAGCATTTT. Amino acid sequence: CASSLDLFQPQHF.

The CDR3 DNA is TGTGCCAGCAGCTTAGTTCTTCTCCGGCAGGCCACCGGGGAGCTGTTTTTT. This codes for CASSLVLLRQATGELFF. The V call is TRBV11-3, the J call TRBJ2-2; D is undetermined. The CDR3 covers 17 residues. Trimming removed 1 base from V and 4 bases from J, with 16 bases in between. CDR1 is SGHNT, CDR2 YENEEA, per germline.

V usage is TRBV30 and J usage is TRBJ1-1; 8 bases line up with TRBD1. Germline lookup yields CDR1 GTSNPN and CDR2 SVGIG (reference sequence). V shed 0 bases, J shed 1 base, and the junction held 7 bases outside the gene matches. This CDR3 contains 16 residues. The CDR3: CAWSVLGQGRNTEAFF. CDR3 in DNA: TGTGCCTGGAGTGTACTCGGACAGGGACGGAACACTGAAGCTTTCTTT.

This sequence joins TRBV14 and TRBJ1-1; D is unresolved. CDR1 is SGHDN and CDR2 is FVKESK in the germline V gene. V lost 3 bases to trimming and J lost 0 bases, with 8 bases between them. This CDR3 is built from 14 residues. This chain's CDR3 is CASSQQWMNTEAFF. The CDR3 region has the DNA TGTGCCAGCAGCCAGCAGTGGATGAACACTGAAGCTTTCTTT.

In its sample, this clone was seen a few times. The rearrangement uses TRBV7-8 and TRBJ2-1; the D is unclear. This CDR3 has 13 residues. Deletions cut 1 base from V and 6 bases from J, with 7 bases between. Germline assignment: CDR1 SGHVS and CDR2 FQNEAQ. As DNA, the CDR3 is TGTGCCAGCAGCTTAGACCTGAGCAATGAGCAGTTCTTC. Translated: CASSLDLSNEQFF. Complete variable domain (other parts from reference TRBV7-8 and TRBJ2-1): GAGVSQSPRYKVAKRGQDVALRCDPISGHVSLFWYQQALGQGPEFLTYFQNEAQLDKSGLPSDRFFAERPEGSVSTLKIQRTQQEDSAVYLCASSLDLSNEQFFGPGTRLTVL.

The rearrangement links TRBV18 to TRBJ2-7, with 8 bases aligning to TRBD1. The CDR3 is 14 residues long. The junction had 3 bases not matched to a gene; V was cut back by 2 bases and J by 3 bases. Germline V gene sequence: CDR1 KGHSH, CDR2 LQKENI. The CDR3 region has the DNA TGTGCCAGCTCACCAGAGGACAGGGACTACGAGCAGTACTTC. It specifies CASSPEDRDYEQYF.

The J gene is TRBJ2-1, the V gene TRBV6-5; a weak D match, TRBD1 (5 bases). Germline CDR1 reads MNHEY; CDR2 reads SVGAGI. This CDR3 is built from 14 residues. Trimming removed 0 bases from V and 4 bases from J, with 7 bases in between. As DNA, the CDR3 is TGTGCCAGCAGTTACTCGGACAAATACAATGAGCAGTTCTTC. Amino acid sequence: CASSYSDKYNEQFF.

This sequence joins TRBV10-3 and TRBJ2-7, with D possibly matching TRBD1 (5 bases). This CDR3 contains 15 residues. Germline V lookup: CDR1 ENHRY, CDR2 SYGVKD. V gave up 0 bases and J gave up 1 base, with 10 bases separating them. The CDR3 loop is CAISESRGPSYEQYF. CDR3 sequence (DNA): TGTGCCATCAGTGAGTCTAGGGGTCCATCCTACGAGCAGTACTTC.

The chain is built from TRBV10-3 and TRBJ2-1; D is undetermined. This CDR3 is built from 15 residues. Looked up from germline, CDR1 is ENHRY and CDR2 is SYGVKD. The germline V and J ends were trimmed by 0 bases and 2 bases, with 8 bases remaining between them. This chain's CDR3 is CAISESRSTYNEQFF. The CDR3 DNA is TGTGCCATCAGTGAGTCCAGGAGCACCTACAATGAGCAGTTCTTC.

The rearrangement joins TRBV18 to TRBJ2-5; D ambiguous. Germline V CDR1 and CDR2: KGHSH, LQKENI. V gave up 3 bases and J gave up 5 bases, with 13 bases separating them. CDR3 length: 14 amino acids. The DNA of the CDR3 is TGTGCCAGCTCACCGGAATGGGTCTCGGAGACCCAGTACTTC. Translation gives CASSPEWVSETQYF.

The J gene is TRBJ2-7, the V gene TRBV30; 7 bases align to TRBD2. CDR1 is GTSNPN and CDR2 is SVGIG in the germline V gene (reference sequence). There are 13 residues in the CDR3. V was clipped by 4 bases and J by 4 bases; unmatched bases: 7. CDR3 sequence reads: CAWMSGRAYEQYF. The CDR3 nucleotides read TGTGCCTGGATGAGTGGGAGGGCTTACGAGCAGTACTTC.

The rearrangement links TRBV27 to TRBJ2-7, with TRBD1 matching 8 bases. The junction had 8 bases not matched to a gene; V was cut back by 4 bases and J by 3 bases. Germline CDR1 is MNHEY and CDR2 is SMNVEV (reference sequence). CDR3 length: 15 residues. CDR3 nucleotides: TGTGCCAGCAGTTCACAGGGGGTCGGTAACTACGAGCAGTACTTC. Residues: CASSSQGVGNYEQYF.